This TCR beta chain is drawn from a study of T cells in Graves' hyperthyroidism and ophthalmopathy. Study-level information: The initial diagnosis was the point when peripheral blood was collected, ahead of any treatment.

Trimming removed 0 bases from V and 4 bases from J, with 14 bases in between. Germline CDR1 is SGHRS and CDR2 is YFSETQ. The CDR3 length is 15 residues. This clonotype was detected ten times or more. Stable Graves' hyperthyroidism denoted no ophthalmopathy progression over 18 months. Patients aged 18 to 65 had newly diagnosed hyperthyroidism lasting under 2 months. Used for diagnoses were clinical symptoms, serum thyroxine and TRAb, thyroid ultrasound and orbital computed tomography. Amplification of TCR beta CDR3 regions used RNA as the template. The HTBI primer set was used in a first-round RT-PCR of the TCR CDR3. TCRdb processed the multiplex PCR reads anew with MiXCR; each CDR3 protein has one entry. The sample carries approximately 400,000 distinct CDR3 sequences, roughly 19% recorded once.

This clonotype originated in a woman aged 18-29 years with Graves' hyperthyroidism. Sequenced input: blood. V gene TRBV5-1 combines with J gene TRBJ2-7; tentatively, D is TRBD1 (5 bases). The DNA for the CDR3 is TGCGCCAGCAGCTTGGTGCCAGGGATGGAGTACGAGCAGTACTTC. Its protein is CASSLVPGMEYEQYF.